A selection of T cell receptor beta chains follows, all from one sample in a study of T cells in localized non-small cell lung cancer. Using immunoSEQ multiplex PCR, the repertoire was profiled, and TCRdb retains in-frame clones only, with some absent. The sample has fewer than 35,000 clones, approximately 91% seen once; the top ten hold just under 3%. This sample comprised peripheral blood, obtained before any cancer treatment. These receptors came from a female donor older than 55 with stage I lung adenocarcinoma. Each CDR3 is given with its conserved first and last residue. The D gene is left open where the match is weak. Not all rows give a size; the values are once, few, many and, for expanded clones, a class.

J | D | size | V | CDR3 | DNA
TRBJ2-5 | NA | NA | TRBV5-1 | CASSLGTGGETQYF | TGCGCCAGCAGCTTGGGAACAGGAGGGGAGACCCAGTACTTC
TRBJ1-1 | NA | NA | TRBV29-1 | CSVRDGEFWNTEAFF | TGCAGCGTCCGGGACGGAGAGTTTTGGAACACTGAAGCTTTCTTT
TRBJ2-3 | TRBD2 | NA | TRBV9 | CASSGGLAGSGTDTQYF | TGTGCCAGCAGCGGGGGACTAGCGGGGTCAGGGACAGATACGCAGTATTTT
TRBJ2-3 | NA | NA | TRBV2 | CASTGERGTDTQYF | TGTGCCAGCACCGGGGAGCGGGGCACAGATACGCAGTATTTT
TRBJ1-1 | NA | once | TRBV18 | CASSPPTGQKGGTEAFF | TGTGCCAGCTCACCACCAACAGGACAAAAGGGGGGCACTGAAGCTTTCTTT
TRBJ2-2 | NA | NA | TRBV28 | CASSLRNTGELFF | TGTGCCAGCAGTCTTCGGAACACCGGGGAGCTGTTTTTT
TRBJ2-7 | TRBD2 | NA | TRBV10-3 | CAISETGLAGGRVGYEQYF | TGTGCCATCAGTGAGACGGGACTAGCGGGAGGGAGGGTCGGCTACGAGCAGTACTTC
TRBJ2-5 | TRBD2 | NA | TRBV7-2 | CASSSQPGLAGGPSETQYF | TGTGCCAGCAGCTCCCAACCGGGACTAGCGGGAGGGCCGTCAGAGACCCAGTACTTC
TRBJ2-7 | NA | NA | TRBV2 | CASRTDGTYEQYF | TGTGCCAGCAGAACGGACGGAACCTACGAGCAGTACTTC
TRBJ2-3 | TRBD2 | NA | TRBV7-2 | CASSYGTSGRGDTQYF | TGTGCCAGCAGCTACGGGACTAGCGGGAGAGGTGATACGCAGTATTTT
TRBJ2-2 | TRBD2 | NA | TRBV9 | CASSVAGLVVTGELFF | TGTGCCAGCAGCGTAGCTGGACTAGTGGTAACCGGGGAGCTGTTTTTT
TRBJ1-5 | NA | NA | TRBV28 | CASNRVADHQPQHF | TGTGCCAGCAACCGGGTGGCTGACCATCAGCCCCAGCATTTT
TRBJ1-2 | NA | NA | TRBV28 | CASRDQGNYGYTF | TGTGCCAGCAGGGATCAGGGCAACTATGGCTACACCTTC
TRBJ2-5 | TRBD1 | NA | TRBV10-3 | CAIRGDRGQETQYF | TGTGCCATCAGGGGGGACAGGGGCCAAGAGACCCAGTACTTC
TRBJ1-5 | NA | NA | TRBV2 | CASSEGGQYNQPQHF | TGTGCCAGCAGTGAAGGCGGACAGTACAATCAGCCCCAGCATTTT
TRBJ1-2 | NA | NA | TRBV30 | CAWTVGGLGYTF | TGTGCCTGGACCGTGGGGGGGCTCGGCTACACCTTC
TRBJ2-5 | NA | NA | TRBV18 | CASSPSGGQETQYF | TGTGCCAGCTCACCTTCAGGAGGGCAAGAGACCCAGTACTTC
TRBJ2-1 | TRBD1 | NA | TRBV10-3 | CAISPGQGTHNEQFF | TGTGCCATCTCTCCGGGACAGGGTACGCACAATGAGCAGTTCTTC
TRBJ2-2 | NA | NA | TRBV4-3 | CASSRKRGGDTGELFF | TGCGCCAGCAGCCGAAAAAGGGGGGGCGACACCGGGGAGCTGTTTTTT
TRBJ2-7 | NA | NA | TRBV7-2 | CASSSDVGHAEQYF | TGTGCCAGCAGCTCGGACGTAGGACATGCGGAGCAGTACTTC
TRBJ1-2 | NA | NA | TRBV28 | CASSSPATGYGYTF | TGTGCCAGCAGCTCTCCCGCGACGGGCTATGGCTACACCTTC
TRBJ1-2 | NA | NA | TRBV6-5 | CASSSRRDIF | TGTGCCAGCAGTTCCCGACGGGACATCTTC
TRBJ2-4 | NA | NA | TRBV29-1 | CSVGDFNLAKNIQYF | TGCAGCGTTGGAGACTTTAACCTAGCCAAAAACATTCAGTACTTC
TRBJ2-5 | NA | NA | TRBV5-1 | CASSLGAGLKTQYF | TGCGCCAGCAGCTTGGGGGCAGGGCTAAAGACCCAGTACTTC
TRBJ2-3 | TRBD2 | once | TRBV27 | CASGRDYTDTQYF | TGTGCCAGCGGGAGGGACTACACAGATACGCAGTATTTT
TRBJ2-3 | NA | NA | TRBV6-1 | CASSSETDTQYF | TGTGCCAGCAGTTCGGAGACAGATACGCAGTATTTT
TRBJ1-2 | NA | NA | TRBV20-1 | CSASVDTYTF | TGCAGTGCTAGTGTGGACACCTACACCTTC
TRBJ2-7 | NA | NA | TRBV6-1 | CASSEAGGALYEQYF | TGTGCCAGCAGTGAAGCGGGAGGAGCCCTATACGAGCAGTACTTC
TRBJ2-5 | TRBD2 | NA | TRBV30 | CAWRLAGAAETQYF | TGTGCCTGGAGACTAGCGGGAGCGGCTGAGACCCAGTACTTC
TRBJ2-3 | TRBD2 | NA | TRBV19 | CASAGTSGSFTDTQYF | TGTGCCAGCGCAGGGACTAGCGGGAGTTTCACAGATACGCAGTATTTT
TRBJ2-1 | TRBD2 | NA | TRBV14 | CASSQDGPLAGVGNEQFF | TGTGCCAGCAGCCAAGATGGCCCACTAGCGGGAGTAGGCAATGAGCAGTTCTTC
TRBJ2-5 | NA | once | TRBV7-2 | CASSLSLGETQYF | TGTGCCAGCAGCTTAAGTCTCGGGGAGACCCAGTACTTC
TRBJ2-7 | NA | NA | TRBV21-1 | CASSKKGGGSEQYF | TGTGCCAGCAGCAAAAAGGGGGGTGGCAGCGAGCAGTACTTC
TRBJ2-5 | TRBD1 | once | TRBV19 | CASSIRSGGVEETQYF | TGTGCCAGTAGTATACGGTCAGGGGGAGTGGAGGAGACCCAGTACTTC
TRBJ2-7 | NA | NA | TRBV6-1 | CASSEEGWTAGSHEQYF | TGTGCCAGCAGTGAAGAAGGTTGGACGGCAGGGTCACACGAGCAGTACTTC
TRBJ1-6 | TRBD1 | NA | TRBV28 | CASSLLRGGFSYNSPLHF | TGTGCCAGCAGTTTACTCAGGGGGGGATTCTCCTATAATTCACCCCTCCACTTT
TRBJ1-4 | NA | NA | TRBV21-1 | CASSPTGTNEKLFF | TGTGCCAGCAGTCCCACAGGGACTAATGAAAAACTGTTTTTT
TRBJ1-5 | NA | NA | TRBV5-1 | CASSYWFGANQPQHF | TGCGCCAGCAGCTATTGGTTTGGGGCTAATCAGCCCCAGCATTTT
TRBJ2-1 | TRBD2 | NA | TRBV9 | CASSVEGIGRAGNEQFF | TGTGCCAGCAGCGTAGAGGGGATCGGGAGGGCCGGGAATGAGCAGTTCTTC
TRBJ2-3 | NA | NA | TRBV4-2 | CASSQDNRLTPNPIF | TGTGCCAGCAGCCAAGACAACAGGCTGACCCCAAATCCCATTTTT
TRBJ1-3 | NA | NA | TRBV28 | CASSPPRISGNTIYF | TGTGCCAGCAGTCCCCCACGGATCTCTGGAAACACCATATATTTT
TRBJ1-1 | NA | NA | TRBV28 | CASSVDSSPIGSEAFF | TGTGCCAGCAGTGTCGACAGTAGCCCTATCGGATCTGAAGCTTTCTTT
TRBJ2-1 | TRBD1 | NA | TRBV19 | CASSIWGQGDEQFF | TGTGCCAGTAGTATTTGGGGACAGGGCGATGAGCAGTTCTTC
TRBJ2-1 | NA | NA | TRBV27 | CASSLSGRRSYNEQFF | TGTGCCAGCAGTTTATCTGGCCGTAGATCCTACAATGAGCAGTTCTTC
TRBJ2-1 | NA | NA | TRBV11-2 | CASSPDRYNEQFF | TGTGCCAGCAGCCCTGACAGGTACAATGAGCAGTTCTTC
TRBJ2-7 | NA | NA | TRBV6-6 | CASSSSDYEQYF | TGTGCCAGCAGTTCTAGCGACTACGAGCAGTACTTC